This TCR beta chain was sequenced during a study of cytomegalovirus exposure and HLA in healthy donors. On this clone: What it binds is unknown.

Notes on the study in general: Sequencing artifact likely explains a cluster of highly shared sequence variants. Owing to their indistinguishability, certain V segments, notably TRBV6-2 and TRBV6-3, were excluded.

Trimming took 4 bases from V and 7 from J, leaving 14 bases between them. This CDR3 is 14 amino acids long. Germline V CDR1 and CDR2: SGHTA, FQGNSA. PCR involved 60 Vbeta and 13 Jbeta primers. Repertoires were generated with immunoSEQ multiplex PCR, while TCRdb's copy carries only in-frame clones and drops some. The sample has about 73,000 clones, 65% to 80% seen once. These donors, healthy bone marrow donors, were studied. The chain employs TRBV7-2 and TRBJ1-5; TRBD1 is a possible D gene (5 bases). The sample consisted of PBMCs. The receptor comes from a man aged 70 or older in good health and CMV-seronegative. CDR3 sequence reads: CASSSAGGGQPQHF. For the CDR3, the DNA is TGTGCCAGCAGCTCGGCGGGGGGGGGACAGCCCCAGCATTTT.